This entry features one TCR beta chain sequence. PCR primers comprised 60 Vbeta and 13 Jbeta primers. Some clones are missing from TCRdb's copy, which holds only in-frame ones; the method was immunoSEQ multiplex PCR. The sample carries around 160,000 clones, over 60% recorded once. The record originates from a study of cytomegalovirus exposure and HLA in healthy donors. The germline V gene encodes CDR1 MNHEY and CDR2 SVGAGI. This CDR3 region has 13 residues. Trimming cost V 5 bases and J 3 bases, with 11 bases left between them. The rearrangement links TRBV6-5 to TRBJ2-7; D unclear. The TCR was taken from a man aged 40-49 years in good health and CMV-seropositive. The sample comprised PBMCs. In DNA form, the CDR3 reads TGTGCCAGCAGTCGTGAGATATTCTACGAGCAGTACTTC. As protein: CASSREIFYEQYF.